A single sample gave rise to the 16 T cell receptor beta chains below, sequenced in a study of blood T cell repertoires in COVID-19. Here immunoSEQ multiplex PCR was the method, and the copy in TCRdb shows in-frame clones only, minus some. The sample includes about 220,000 clones, more than 70% of them seen just once. Sequenced input: peripheral blood. The receptor source for this set is a woman aged 80 or older with acute or convalescent COVID-19.

This clone has just a few counts. The genes are TRBV19 and TRBJ1-2; D is unresolved. CDR3 size: 14 residues. Trimming cost V 5 bases and J 4 bases, with 14 bases left between them. Germline assignment: CDR1 LNHDA and CDR2 SQIVND (reference sequence). The CDR3 bases are TGTGCCAGTAGTCCCGACCGGGTTGGCTATGGCTACACCTTC. As protein: CASSPDRVGYGYTF.

The rearrangement uses TRBV27 and TRBJ1-1; D gene ambiguous. The germline V gene has CDR1 MNHEY and CDR2 SMNVEV (reference sequence). Trimming took 4 bases from V and 2 from J, leaving 11 bases between them. This CDR3 is built from 14 residues. CDR3 protein: CASSSSQLNTEAFF. The CDR3 DNA is TGTGCCAGCAGTTCTAGCCAGTTAAACACTGAAGCTTTCTTT.

This chain uses TRBV10-3 with TRBJ1-1; D is perhaps TRBD1 (5 bases). CDR3 length: 14 amino acids. Germline lookup yields CDR1 ENHRY and CDR2 SYGVKD. V was clipped by 6 bases and J by 2 bases, with 13 bases between them. The DNA for the CDR3 is TGTGCCATCAGCGCTGACAGATCCAACACTGAAGCTTTCTTT. As protein: CAISADRSNTEAFF.

The chain is built from TRBV18 and TRBJ2-6, with 11 positions matching TRBD1. The CDR3 consists of 19 residues. V was clipped by 2 bases and J by 0 bases; unmatched bases: 6. Germline-derived CDR1 and CDR2 are KGHSH and LQKENI. The CDR3 nucleotides read TGTGCCAGCTCACCAGGGGGACAGGGGGACGTCTCTGGGGCCAACGTCCTGACTTTC. Protein product: CASSPGGQGDVSGANVLTF.

V is TRBV28 and J is TRBJ1-3; TRBD1 aligns across 7 bases. V lost 6 bases and J lost 8; bases outside the gene matches: 10. The CDR3 covers 14 residues. Looked up from germline, CDR1 is MDHEN and CDR2 is SYDVKM. The CDR3 spells CASSLTGRGDTIYF. CDR3 bases: TGTGCCAGCAGCTTGACAGGGCGAGGGGACACCATATATTTT.

The J gene is TRBJ2-1, the V gene TRBV18; D gene unclear. This CDR3 is 14 amino acids long. Germline CDR1 and CDR2: KGHSH and LQKENI. V lost 3 bases to trimming and J lost 4 bases, with 10 bases between them. The CDR3: CASSPDLTYNEQFF. For the CDR3, the DNA is TGTGCCAGCTCACCCGATCTGACATACAATGAGCAGTTCTTC.

This clone was recorded only once. The chain combines TRBV28 with TRBJ2-7, with 7 bases lining up with TRBD1. The V and J ends lost 6 bases and 8 bases, in that order; junction bases with no gene match: 13. The CDR3 has 14 residues. CDR1 is MDHEN, CDR2 SYDVKM, per germline. The CDR3 sequence is CASSLSDRVGKQYF. In nucleotides, the CDR3 is TGTGCCAGCAGCCTCTCTGACAGGGTTGGAAAGCAGTACTTC.

This chain uses TRBV27 with TRBJ1-1; TRBD1 agrees at 9 bases. Germline trimming cut 4 bases from V and 4 bases from J; bases unmatched to any gene: 7. The CDR3 contains 15 residues. CDR1 and CDR2 from the germline V gene are MNHEY and SMNVEV (reference sequence). The CDR3 loop is CASSSQGAGFTEAFF. The CDR3 bases are TGTGCCAGCAGTTCACAGGGGGCTGGATTCACTGAAGCTTTCTTT.

This clone was counted once. The chain's CDR3 is CASSQRASGGADTQYF. The DNA for the CDR3 is TGTGCCAGCAGTCAAAGAGCTAGCGGGGGGGCAGATACGCAGTATTTT. The chain is built from TRBV7-2 and TRBJ2-3; 12 bases fit TRBD2. The germline V gene encodes CDR1 SGHTA and CDR2 FQGNSA. Trimming at V came to 6 bases and at J to 4 bases, leaving 8 bases not matched to a gene. There are 16 residues in the CDR3.

V gene TRBV28 combines with J gene TRBJ1-4; possible D gene TRBD1, 5 bases. The germline gives CDR1 MDHEN, CDR2 SYDVKM. Trimming pared 5 bases from V and 5 bases from J, leaving 12 bases between. The CDR3 extends over 14 amino acids. In nucleotides, the CDR3 is TGTGCCAGCAGTACCCCTGGGGGGAATGAAAAACTGTTTTTT. It translates to CASSTPGGNEKLFF.

The chain recombines TRBV30 with TRBJ1-1; TRBD1 matches at 8 bases. V was clipped by 4 bases and J by 4 bases; unmatched bases: 5. The CDR3 sequence is 13 residues long. Germline CDR1 reads GTSNPN; CDR2 reads SVGIG (reference sequence). CDR3: CAWTSDRGTEAFF. For the CDR3, the DNA is TGTGCCTGGACCTCAGACAGGGGCACTGAAGCTTTCTTT.

This chain joins TRBV13 and TRBJ1-2, with 10 bases fitting TRBD1. This CDR3 contains 15 residues. The junction had 9 bases not matched to a gene; V was cut back by 4 bases and J by 7 bases. The germline V gene encodes CDR1 PRHDT and CDR2 FYEKMQ (reference sequence). The CDR3 here is CASSSAGTGARGYTF. DNA of the CDR3: TGTGCCAGCAGCTCAGCCGGGACAGGGGCACGTGGCTACACCTTC.

This chain joins TRBV28 and TRBJ1-2; 8 nucleotides align to TRBD1. The CDR3 extends over 16 amino acids. Trimming cost V 5 bases and J 4 bases; bases outside gene matches: 12. Germline V CDR1 and CDR2: MDHEN, SYDVKM. The DNA for the CDR3 is TGTGCCAGCAGTCAGAGGACAGGGTTCAACCTCTATGGCTACACCTTC. This gives the protein CASSQRTGFNLYGYTF.

The chain uses TRBV29-1 and TRBJ1-5; 8 bases fit TRBD1. The length of the CDR3 is 16 residues. With 5 bases clipped from V and 0 bases from J, the junction kept 9 bases outside the gene matches. Germline loops: CDR1 SQVTM, CDR2 ANQGSEA. CDR3 protein: CSVILTGVNSNQPQHF. CDR3 DNA sequence: TGCAGCGTTATTTTGACAGGGGTAAATAGCAATCAGCCCCAGCATTTT.

The chain recombines TRBV5-8 with TRBJ1-4, with 9 bases identical to TRBD1. The trim removed 3 bases at V and 8 bases at J, leaving 5 bases unmatched. The CDR3 runs 14 residues. Germline V gives CDR1 SGHTS, CDR2 YDEGEE. Written as DNA, the CDR3 is TGTGCCAGCAGCTGGGGACAGGGTACGGAAAAACTGTTTTTT. Amino acids: CASSWGQGTEKLFF.

There are a few counts of this clone. V and J are TRBV11-1 and TRBJ2-6; perhaps TRBD1 as D (6 bases). The germline CDR1 and CDR2 sequences are SGHAT and FQDESV (reference sequence). This CDR3 contains 16 residues. Deletions cut 5 bases from V and 2 bases from J, with 13 bases between. CDR3 DNA: TGTGCCAGCAGCCCCAGGGGCACGACTGGGGCCAACGTCCTGACTTTC. This codes for CASSPRGTTGANVLTF.